One sample yielded the 23 T cell receptor beta chains listed below, sequenced in a study of CD8+ T cells in alopecia areata (dated by TCRdb to about 2018). The library was made by the immunoSEQ multiplex PCR assay. For TCR sequencing, RNA was extracted from every sample and reverse transcribed into cDNA to serve as template. What TCRdb holds here is the immuneACCESS table cut down to in-frame rearrangements. Part of the clones is not present; checked against another copy, under half of the missing clones reflect an unresolved V gene, and the others are unexplained. For this sample there are approximately 170,000 clones; more than 55% appear just once. Approximately 0.7% of the sample rests with the top ten. This specimen's time point label, interpreted: 4 weeks on oral tofacitinib. Interpreted using the paper, the treatment or condition label stands for: oral pan-JAK inhibitor, 5-10 mg twice daily.

This specimen was CD4+ T cells sorted from blood, taken at week 4, from a patient treated with tofacitinib. These receptors were taken from a human donor with alopecia areata.

V is TRBV27 and J is TRBJ2-2; the D is unclear. Germline V lookup: CDR1 MNHEY, CDR2 SMNVEV (reference sequence). Trimming cost V 3 bases and J 4 bases, with 12 bases left between them. This CDR3 comprises 15 residues. The DNA of the CDR3 is TGTGCCAGCAGTTTGAAGGGTTTCGGCACCGGGGAGCTGTTTTTT. It encodes CASSLKGFGTGELFF.

The chain has TRBV28 and TRBJ2-7; D not resolved. Germline CDR1 reads MDHEN; CDR2 reads SYDVKM. The CDR3 is 13 amino acids. V lost 6 bases and J lost 0, with 9 bases in between. DNA for the CDR3: TGTGCCAGCAGCTCCCAGAGCTCCTACGAGCAGTACTTC. Its protein product is CASSSQSSYEQYF. Full variable domain (rest looked up from reference TRBV28 and TRBJ2-7): DVKVTQSSRYLVKRTGEKVFLECVQDMDHENMFWYRQDPGLGLRLIYFSYDVKMKEKGDIPEGYSVSREKKERFSLILESASTNQTSMYLCASSSQSSYEQYFGPGTRLTVT.

The rearrangement uses TRBV7-2 and TRBJ1-4, with D possibly TRBD1 on 6 matching bases. The CDR3 consists of 13 residues. Germline values: CDR1 SGHTA, CDR2 FQGNSA. V lost 3 bases and J lost 8, with 10 bases in between. The CDR3 sequence: CASSFLQGEKLFF. CDR3 nucleotide sequence: TGTGCCAGCAGCTTTCTTCAGGGGGAAAAACTGTTTTTT.

In its sample, this clone was seen once. The chain combines TRBV29-1 with TRBJ2-5, with 10 nucleotides matching TRBD1. Germline CDR1 and CDR2: SQVTM and ANQGSEA. J gave up 5 bases and V 5 bases, and 8 bases lay outside the gene matches. The CDR3 runs 14 residues. CDR3 region: CSVSDRGRTETQYF. The CDR3 DNA follows: TGCAGCGTTAGTGACAGGGGGCGAACGGAGACCCAGTACTTC. The full variable domain, in which reference TRBV29-1 and TRBJ2-5 provide the parts outside the CDR3, is SAVISQKPSRDICQRGTSLTIQCQVDSQVTMMFWYRQQPGQSLTLIATANQGSEATYESGFVIDKFPISRPNLTFSTLTVSNMSPEDSSIYLCSVSDRGRTETQYFGPGTRLLVL.

This clone turned up a few times. The chain uses TRBV30 and TRBJ2-1, with TRBD1 as a possible D gene (7 bases). The germline CDR1 and CDR2 sequences are GTSNPN and SVGIG (reference sequence). V was clipped by 0 bases and J by 9 bases, with 21 bases between them. The CDR3 is 16 residues long. CDR3 nucleotides: TGTGCCTGGAGTGTACAGGGGACGCAGGGACTTCTTGAGCAGTTCTTC. Translated: CAWSVQGTQGLLEQFF. The variable domain in full, completed from reference TRBV30 and TRBJ2-1, reads SQTIHQWPATLVQPVGSPLSLECTVEGTSNPNLYWYRQAAGRGLQLLFYSVGIGQISSEVPQNLSASRPQDRQFILSSKKLLLSDSGFYLCAWSVQGTQGLLEQFFGPGTRLTVL.

The V gene is TRBV29-1, the J gene TRBJ2-4; 10 bases fit TRBD1. V was clipped by 2 bases and J by 9 bases; unmatched bases: 4. The CDR3 spans 13 residues. CDR1 is SQVTM and CDR2 is ANQGSEA in the germline V gene. The CDR3 protein is CSVESGQGGIQYF. The CDR3 DNA reads TGCAGCGTTGAAAGCGGACAGGGGGGCATTCAGTACTTC.

The chain uses TRBV7-2 and TRBJ2-5; D possibly corresponds to TRBD2 (6 bases). Trimming removed 4 bases at V and 5 bases at J, with 20 bases between. This CDR3 is 16 amino acids long. Germline CDR1 and CDR2: SGHTA and FQGNSA. In DNA, the CDR3 is TGTGCCAGCAGCTCCCGGCGAGGAGGCCGGGGGGAGACCCAGTACTTC. This encodes CASSSRRGGRGETQYF.

In its sample, this clone was seen many times. The chain is built from TRBV28 and TRBJ1-1; D is perhaps TRBD1 (6 bases). Germline V gene data show CDR1 as MDHEN and CDR2 as SYDVKM. The V gene lost 0 bases and the J gene lost 6 bases, with 14 bases spanning the gap. The CDR3 sequence is 15 residues long. The chain's CDR3 is CASSLWHPGQAEAFF. CDR3 sequence (DNA): TGTGCCAGCAGTTTATGGCACCCGGGACAAGCTGAAGCTTTCTTT.

The chain employs TRBV29-1 and TRBJ1-4; a weak D match, TRBD1 (6 bases). Per the germline V gene, CDR1 is SQVTM and CDR2 is ANQGSEA. The V and J ends lost 2 bases and 8 bases respectively, with 15 bases between them. This CDR3 has 14 residues. This chain's CDR3 is CSVEFTGTGEKLFF. The CDR3, as DNA: TGCAGCGTTGAATTTACAGGGACGGGGGAAAAACTGTTTTTT.

This rearrangement joins TRBV2 to TRBJ2-7; TRBD2 aligns across 8 bases. CDR3 length: 13 residues. Germline lookup yields CDR1 SNHLY and CDR2 FYNNEI. Trimming removed 6 bases from V and 6 bases from J; junction bases left unmatched: 7. The CDR3 coding sequence is TGTGCCAGCAGCGGGAGGGTGGCTATCGAGCAGTACTTC. This codes for CASSGRVAIEQYF.

The chain couples TRBV29-1 to TRBJ2-5; 8 nucleotides line up with TRBD1. Germline V CDR1 and CDR2: SQVTM, ANQGSEA. The CDR3 spans 14 residues. V was pared by 8 bases and J by 5 bases, with 13 bases of the junction left unmatched. CDR3 sequence reads: CSFQTGAVRETQYF. In nucleotides, the CDR3 is TGCAGCTTCCAGACAGGGGCGGTCAGGGAGACCCAGTACTTC.

The chain recombines TRBV7-2 with TRBJ2-1; no clear D gene. This CDR3 is built from 13 residues. V shed 5 bases and J shed 4 bases, with 9 bases lying between them. The V gene's germline CDR1 is SGHTA and CDR2 FQGNSA. The CDR3 sequence is CASSPGGYNEQFF. CDR3 bases: TGTGCCAGCAGCCCCGGTGGATACAATGAGCAGTTCTTC.

This clone was recorded only once. The chain carries TRBV5-1 and TRBJ2-7; D call uncertain. This CDR3 region has 13 residues. Trimming took off 1 base at V and 4 bases at J, with 9 bases between the two ends. Per the germline V gene, CDR1 is SGHRS and CDR2 is YFSETQ. CDR3 sequence reads: CASSLRSEYEQYF. CDR3 coding DNA: TGCGCCAGCAGCTTGAGGTCGGAATACGAGCAGTACTTC.

This clone was seen a handful of times. The chain combines TRBV19 with TRBJ1-1, with TRBD1 identical over 10 bases. This CDR3 spans 19 amino acids. The V gene's germline CDR1 is LNHDA and CDR2 SQIVND (reference sequence). Losses at the gene ends were 0 bases for V and 2 bases for J; bases not matched to a gene: 12. The CDR3 sequence is CASSIDGPGTGAKNTEAFF. The CDR3 DNA follows: TGTGCCAGTAGTATAGATGGGCCGGGGACAGGGGCTAAAAACACTGAAGCTTTCTTT.

The chain employs TRBV6-5 and TRBJ1-5; TRBD1 is a possible D gene (6 bases). Trimming took 7 bases from V and 5 from J, leaving 12 bases between them. The germline V gene has CDR1 MNHEY and CDR2 SVGAGI. The length of the CDR3 is 13 residues. The CDR3 sequence is CASKSAGDQPQHF. The CDR3 nucleotides read TGTGCCAGCAAATCGGCAGGGGATCAGCCCCAGCATTTT.

The chain links TRBV7-7 to TRBJ2-2, with D unresolved. This CDR3 has 13 residues. Germline CDR1 is SSHAT and CDR2 is FNYEAQ (reference sequence). The CDR3 DNA reads TGTGCTAGCTCGAATACGAACACCGGGGAGCTGTTTTTT. Translating it yields CASSNTNTGELFF. The variable domain in full, completed from reference TRBV7-7 and TRBJ2-2, reads GAGVSQSPRYKVTKRGQDVTLRCDPISSHATLYWYQQALGQGPEFLTYFNYEAQPDKSGLPSDRFSAERPEGSISTLTIQRTEQRDSAMYRCASSNTNTGELFFGEGSRLTVL.

The chain has TRBV30 and TRBJ2-4; D gene ambiguous. Trimming removed 2 bases from V and 8 bases from J, with 22 bases in between. CDR1 is GTSNPN, CDR2 SVGIG, per germline (reference sequence). The CDR3 is 16 residues long. CDR3: CAWSPHSAPGLDIQYF. CDR3 sequence (DNA): TGTGCCTGGAGTCCCCACAGCGCCCCTGGTTTGGACATTCAGTACTTC.

The chain has TRBV15 and TRBJ2-1, with D perhaps TRBD1 or TRBD2 (5 bases each). The CDR3 is 12 residues long. The V gene lost 9 bases and the J gene lost 3 bases, with 9 bases spanning the gap. Per germline, CDR1 LNHNV and CDR2 YYDKDF (reference sequence). The CDR3 DNA reads TGTGCCACTGAGGGGAACTACAATGAGCAGTTCTTC. Amino acids: CATEGNYNEQFF.

J is TRBJ2-1 and V is TRBV18; perhaps TRBD2 as D (5 bases). CDR1 is KGHSH and CDR2 is LQKENI in the germline V gene. This CDR3 contains 15 residues. V dropped 6 bases and J dropped 7 bases, with 19 bases sitting between them. The CDR3: CASSLDSTRRNEQFF. The DNA for the CDR3 is TGTGCCAGCTCCCTCGACTCTACCCGGAGGAATGAGCAGTTCTTC.

A few counts support this clone. The chain has TRBV29-1 and TRBJ2-5, with TRBD1 matching over 9 bases. The CDR3 extends over 13 amino acids. Germline V lookup: CDR1 SQVTM, CDR2 ANQGSEA. Germline trimming cut 6 bases from V and 4 bases from J; bases unmatched to any gene: 6. DNA of the CDR3: TGCAGCGTCACAGGGGGCTGGGGAGAGACCCAGTACTTC. Encoded protein: CSVTGGWGETQYF. The whole variable domain, remainder taken from reference TRBV29-1 and TRBJ2-5, is SAVISQKPSRDICQRGTSLTIQCQVDSQVTMMFWYRQQPGQSLTLIATANQGSEATYESGFVIDKFPISRPNLTFSTLTVSNMSPEDSSIYLCSVTGGWGETQYFGPGTRLLVL.

The chain uses TRBV6-5 and TRBJ2-4, with D tentatively TRBD1 (6 bases). Per germline, CDR1 MNHEY and CDR2 SVGAGI. CDR3 length: 14 residues. V lost 10 bases, J lost 1 base, and 14 bases lay in between. This CDR3 reads CATLDRGAKNIQYF. The CDR3, as DNA: TGTGCCACTCTAGATAGGGGGGCCAAAAACATTCAGTACTTC.

This clone has a handful of counts. The chain is built from TRBV6-6 and TRBJ1-5; D remains unclear. The length of the CDR3 is 12 residues. Germline lookup yields CDR1 MNHNY and CDR2 SVGAGI (reference sequence). Trimming stripped 6 bases from V and 5 bases from J, with 8 bases between. Here the CDR3 reads CASREGDQPQHF. The CDR3 DNA sequence: TGTGCCAGCAGAGAGGGTGATCAGCCCCAGCATTTT.

This clone was observed once. V gene TRBV7-8 combines with J gene TRBJ2-7, with 7 positions matching TRBD2. The length of the CDR3 is 14 residues. The germline V gene encodes CDR1 SGHVS and CDR2 FQNEAQ. The junction had 4 bases not matched to a gene; V was cut back by 3 bases and J by 2 bases. CDR3 region: CASSLSGGTYEQYF. CDR3 in DNA: TGTGCCAGCAGCTTGTCGGGAGGCACCTACGAGCAGTACTTC.